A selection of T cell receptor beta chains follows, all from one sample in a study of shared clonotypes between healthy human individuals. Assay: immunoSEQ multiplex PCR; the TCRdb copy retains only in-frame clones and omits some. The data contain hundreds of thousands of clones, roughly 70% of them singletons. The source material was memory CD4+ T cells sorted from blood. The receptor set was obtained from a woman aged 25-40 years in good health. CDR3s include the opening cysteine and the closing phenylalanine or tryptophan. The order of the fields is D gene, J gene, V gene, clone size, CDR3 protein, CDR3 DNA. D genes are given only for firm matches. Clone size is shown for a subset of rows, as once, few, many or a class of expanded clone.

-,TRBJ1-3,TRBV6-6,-,CASSYSWKTSGNTIYF,TGTGCCAGCAGTTACTCCTGGAAAACCTCTGGAAACACCATATATTTT
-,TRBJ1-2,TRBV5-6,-,CASIRLALPNYGYTF,TGTGCCAGTATACGACTGGCTCTTCCTAACTATGGCTACACCTTC
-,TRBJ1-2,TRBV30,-,CACRGAWPGYGYTF,TGTGCCTGTAGGGGCGCTTGGCCCGGCTATGGCTACACCTTC
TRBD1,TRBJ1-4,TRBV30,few,CAWGQGSATNEKLFF,TGTGCCTGGGGACAGGGGTCTGCAACTAATGAAAAACTGTTTTTT
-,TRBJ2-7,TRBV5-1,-,CASSLDRDYEQYF,TGCGCCAGCAGCTTGGACAGGGACTACGAGCAGTACTTC
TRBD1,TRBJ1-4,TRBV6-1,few,CASIGTGGEKLFF,TGTGCCAGCATTGGGACAGGAGGCGAAAAACTGTTTTTT
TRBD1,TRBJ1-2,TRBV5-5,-,CASSQTGEAWHGYTF,TGTGCCAGCAGCCAGACAGGGGAAGCTTGGCATGGCTACACCTTC
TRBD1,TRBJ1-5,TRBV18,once,CASSEGQGPHQPQHF,TGTGCCAGCTCAGAAGGACAGGGGCCCCATCAGCCCCAGCATTTT
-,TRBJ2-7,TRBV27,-,CASSFQPPYEQYF,TGTGCCAGCAGTTTTCAACCGCCATACGAGCAGTACTTC
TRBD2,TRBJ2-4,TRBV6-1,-,CASSGSPLAGGKNIQYF,TGTGCCAGCAGTGGCAGCCCGCTAGCGGGAGGGAAAAACATTCAGTACTTC
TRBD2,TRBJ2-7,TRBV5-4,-,CASSLLREDDEQYF,TGTGCCAGCAGCTTGTTGCGGGAGGACGACGAGCAGTACTTC
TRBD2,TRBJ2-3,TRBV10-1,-,CASSESVSSGSDTQYF,TGCGCCAGCAGTGAGTCGGTGTCTAGCGGGAGTGATACGCAGTATTTT
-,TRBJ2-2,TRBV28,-,CASTRMNTGELFF,TGTGCCAGCACCCGGATGAACACCGGGGAGCTGTTTTTT